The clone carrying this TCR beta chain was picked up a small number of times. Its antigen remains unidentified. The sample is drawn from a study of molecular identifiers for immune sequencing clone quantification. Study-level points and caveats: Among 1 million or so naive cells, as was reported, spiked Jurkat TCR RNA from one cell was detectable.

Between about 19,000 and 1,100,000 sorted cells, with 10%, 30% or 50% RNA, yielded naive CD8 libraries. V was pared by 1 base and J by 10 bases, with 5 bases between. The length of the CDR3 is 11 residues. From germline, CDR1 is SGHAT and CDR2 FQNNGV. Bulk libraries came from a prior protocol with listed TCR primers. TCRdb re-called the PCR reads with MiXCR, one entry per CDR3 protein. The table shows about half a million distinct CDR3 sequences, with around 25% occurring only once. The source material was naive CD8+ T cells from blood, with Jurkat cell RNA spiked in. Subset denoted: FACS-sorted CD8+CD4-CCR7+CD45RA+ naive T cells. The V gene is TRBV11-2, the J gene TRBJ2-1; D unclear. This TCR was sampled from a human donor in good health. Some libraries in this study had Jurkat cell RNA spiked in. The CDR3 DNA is TGTGCCAGCAGCTTAGTGACAGAGCAGTTCTTC. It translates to CASSLVTEQFF.